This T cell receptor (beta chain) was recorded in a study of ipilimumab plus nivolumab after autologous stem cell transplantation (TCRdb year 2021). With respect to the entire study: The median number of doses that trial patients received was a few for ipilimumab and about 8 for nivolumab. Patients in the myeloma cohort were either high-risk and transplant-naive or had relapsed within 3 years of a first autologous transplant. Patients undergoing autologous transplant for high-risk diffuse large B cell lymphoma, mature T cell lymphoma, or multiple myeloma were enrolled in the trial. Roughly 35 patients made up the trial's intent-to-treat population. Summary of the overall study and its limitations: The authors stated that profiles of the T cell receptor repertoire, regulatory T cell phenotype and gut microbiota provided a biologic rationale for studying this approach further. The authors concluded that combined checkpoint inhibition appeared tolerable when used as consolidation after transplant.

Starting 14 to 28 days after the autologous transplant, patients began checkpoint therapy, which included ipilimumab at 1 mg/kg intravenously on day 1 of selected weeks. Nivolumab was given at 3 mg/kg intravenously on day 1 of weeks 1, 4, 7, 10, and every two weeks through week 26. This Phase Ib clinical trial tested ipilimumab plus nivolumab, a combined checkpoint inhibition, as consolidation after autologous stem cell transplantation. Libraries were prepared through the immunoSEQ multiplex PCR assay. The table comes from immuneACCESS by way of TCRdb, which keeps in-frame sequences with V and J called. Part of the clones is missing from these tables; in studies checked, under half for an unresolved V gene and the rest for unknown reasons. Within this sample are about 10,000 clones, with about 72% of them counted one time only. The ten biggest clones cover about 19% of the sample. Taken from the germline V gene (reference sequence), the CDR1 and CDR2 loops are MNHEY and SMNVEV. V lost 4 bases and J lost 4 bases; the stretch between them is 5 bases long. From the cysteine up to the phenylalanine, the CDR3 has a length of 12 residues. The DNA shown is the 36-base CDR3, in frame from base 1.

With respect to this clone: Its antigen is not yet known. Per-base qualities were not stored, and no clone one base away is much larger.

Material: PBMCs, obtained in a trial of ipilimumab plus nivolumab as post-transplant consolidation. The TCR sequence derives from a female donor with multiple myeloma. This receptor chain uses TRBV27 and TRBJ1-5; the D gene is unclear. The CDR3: CASSSPNQPQHF. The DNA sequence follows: TGTGCCAGCAGTTCCCCTAATCAGCCCCAGCATTTT.